In its sample, the clone carrying this T cell receptor beta chain was seen once. Its specificity is not known. Indicated treatment: treatment-naive control, cytoreductive nephrectomy. The patient's renal cell carcinoma had clear cell pathology. Controls included 4 female and over ten male donors, resected 2011 to 2014. Profiled with immunoSEQ multiplex PCR; TCRdb holds only in-frame clones, not every one. Counted here are roughly 18,000 clones, about 61% occurring once; the ten biggest clones make up 25% to 40%. The record originates from a study of radiation and T cells in renal cell carcinoma. CDR1 and CDR2 from the germline V gene are SEHNR and FQNEAQ (reference sequence). V was clipped by 5 bases and J by 0 bases, with 11 bases between them. The CDR3 runs 14 residues. Study-level findings and limits: In nephrectomy-only tumors, top 100 clonotypes averaged roughly 45%, versus around 50% irradiated.

Sequenced material: tumor tissue, taken from a patient whose treatment was nephrectomy without radiotherapy. The chain combines TRBV7-9 with TRBJ2-7, with TRBD2 as a possible D gene (5 bases). This TCR was recovered from a man between 50 and 59 years old with renal cell carcinoma. The CDR3 DNA reads TGTGCCAGCAGCCCCGTACTAGACTCCTACGAGCAGTACTTC. As protein: CASSPVLDSYEQYF.